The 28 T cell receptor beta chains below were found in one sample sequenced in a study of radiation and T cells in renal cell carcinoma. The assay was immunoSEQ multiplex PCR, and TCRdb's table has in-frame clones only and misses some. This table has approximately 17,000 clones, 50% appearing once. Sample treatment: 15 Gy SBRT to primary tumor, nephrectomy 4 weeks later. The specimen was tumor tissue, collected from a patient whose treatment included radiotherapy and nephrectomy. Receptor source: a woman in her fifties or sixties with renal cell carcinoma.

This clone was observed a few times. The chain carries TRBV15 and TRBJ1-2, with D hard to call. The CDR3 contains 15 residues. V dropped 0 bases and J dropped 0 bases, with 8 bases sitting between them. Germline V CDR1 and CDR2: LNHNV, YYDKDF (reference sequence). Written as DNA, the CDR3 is TGTGCCACCAGCAGAGAAGGTGGAGCTAACTATGGCTACACCTTC. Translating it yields CATSREGGANYGYTF.

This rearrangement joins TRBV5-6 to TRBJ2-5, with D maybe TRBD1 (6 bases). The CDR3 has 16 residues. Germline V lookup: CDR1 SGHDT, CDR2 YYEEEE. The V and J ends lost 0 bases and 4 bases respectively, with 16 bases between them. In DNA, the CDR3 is TGTGCCAGCAGCTTGGTGAGTCCCGGCAGGGGAGAGACCCAGTACTTC. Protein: CASSLVSPGRGETQYF.

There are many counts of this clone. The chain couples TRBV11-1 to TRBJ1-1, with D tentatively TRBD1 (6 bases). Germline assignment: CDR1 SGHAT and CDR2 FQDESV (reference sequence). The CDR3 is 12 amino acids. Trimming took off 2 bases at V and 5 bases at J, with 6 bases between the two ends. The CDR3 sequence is CASSLRGTEAFF. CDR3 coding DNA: TGTGCCAGCAGCTTAAGGGGGACTGAAGCTTTCTTT.

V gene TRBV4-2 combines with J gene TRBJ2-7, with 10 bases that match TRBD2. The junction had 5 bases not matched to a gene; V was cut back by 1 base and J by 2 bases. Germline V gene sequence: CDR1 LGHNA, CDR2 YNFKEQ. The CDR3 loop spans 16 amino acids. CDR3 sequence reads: CASSQALAGEPYEQYF. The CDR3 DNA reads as TGTGCCAGCAGCCAAGCCCTAGCGGGAGAGCCCTACGAGCAGTACTTC.

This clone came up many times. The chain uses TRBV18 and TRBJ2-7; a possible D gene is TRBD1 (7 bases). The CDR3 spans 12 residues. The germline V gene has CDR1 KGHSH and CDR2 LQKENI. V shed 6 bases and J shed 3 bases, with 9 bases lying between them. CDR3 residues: CASSRDSYEQYF. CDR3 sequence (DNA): TGTGCCAGCTCGCGGGACAGCTACGAGCAGTACTTC.

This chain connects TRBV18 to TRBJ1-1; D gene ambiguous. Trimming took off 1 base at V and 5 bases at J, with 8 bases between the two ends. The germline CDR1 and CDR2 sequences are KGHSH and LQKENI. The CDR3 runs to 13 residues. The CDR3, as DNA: TGTGCCAGCTCACCACTCCCGGGAACTGAAGCTTTCTTT. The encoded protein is CASSPLPGTEAFF. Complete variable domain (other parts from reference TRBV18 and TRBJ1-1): NAGVMQNPRHLVRRRGQEARLRCSPMKGHSHVYWYRQLPEEGLKFMVYLQKENIIDESGMPKERFSAEFPKEGPSILRIQQVVRGDSAAYFCASSPLPGTEAFFGQGTRLTVV.

In DNA form, the CDR3 reads TGTGCCAGCAGTCCCCCGGGGACAGTCAATCAGCCCCAGCATTTT. Translated: CASSPPGTVNQPQHF. The chain carries TRBV28 and TRBJ1-5, with 7 bases aligning to TRBD1. V lost 5 bases, J lost 3 bases, and 7 bases stayed unmatched. The germline CDR1 and CDR2 sequences are MDHEN and SYDVKM. The CDR3 totals 15 residues.

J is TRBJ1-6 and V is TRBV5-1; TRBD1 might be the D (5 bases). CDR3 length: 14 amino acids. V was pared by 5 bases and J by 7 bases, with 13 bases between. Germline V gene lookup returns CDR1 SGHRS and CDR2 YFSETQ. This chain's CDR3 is CASSSYGGNSPLHF. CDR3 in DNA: TGCGCCAGCAGTAGCTACGGGGGGAATTCACCCCTCCACTTT.

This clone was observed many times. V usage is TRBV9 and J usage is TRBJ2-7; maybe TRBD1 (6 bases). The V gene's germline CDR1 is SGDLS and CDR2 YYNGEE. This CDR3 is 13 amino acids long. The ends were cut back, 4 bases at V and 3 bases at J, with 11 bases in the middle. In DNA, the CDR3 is TGTGCCAGCAGCCTTGGACAGTACTACGAGCAGTACTTC. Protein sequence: CASSLGQYYEQYF.

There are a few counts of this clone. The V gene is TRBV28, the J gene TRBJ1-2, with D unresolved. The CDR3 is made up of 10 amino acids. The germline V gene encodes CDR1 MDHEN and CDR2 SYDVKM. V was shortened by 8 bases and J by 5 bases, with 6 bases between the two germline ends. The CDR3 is CASGLYGYTF. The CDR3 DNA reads TGTGCCAGCGGATTGTATGGCTACACCTTC.

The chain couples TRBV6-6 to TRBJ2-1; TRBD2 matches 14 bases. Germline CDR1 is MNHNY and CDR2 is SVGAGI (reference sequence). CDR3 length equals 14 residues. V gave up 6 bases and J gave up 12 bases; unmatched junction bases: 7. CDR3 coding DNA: TGTGCCAGCAGCCTGGGACTAGCGGGAGAGGTGCAGTTCTTC. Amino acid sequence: CASSLGLAGEVQFF.

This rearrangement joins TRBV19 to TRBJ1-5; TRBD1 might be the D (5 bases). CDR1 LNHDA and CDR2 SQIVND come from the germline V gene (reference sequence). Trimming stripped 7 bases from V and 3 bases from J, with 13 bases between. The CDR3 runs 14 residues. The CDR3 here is CASKVPGYNQPQHF. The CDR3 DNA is TGTGCCAGTAAGGTCCCAGGGTACAATCAGCCCCAGCATTTT.

CDR3 nucleotide sequence: TGTGCCAGTAGTATCCAGGGAATCGGAGAGACCCAGTACTTC. Its protein product is CASSIQGIGETQYF. The J gene is TRBJ2-5, the V gene TRBV19, with D tentatively TRBD1 (5 bases). Germline CDR1 and CDR2: LNHDA and SQIVND (reference sequence). CDR3 length equals 14 residues. V lost 3 bases and J lost 4, with 12 bases in between.

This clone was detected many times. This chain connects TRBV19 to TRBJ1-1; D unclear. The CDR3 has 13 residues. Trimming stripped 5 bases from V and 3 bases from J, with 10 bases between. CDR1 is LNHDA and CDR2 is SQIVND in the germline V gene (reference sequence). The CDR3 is CASSASRHTEAFF. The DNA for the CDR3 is TGTGCCAGTAGTGCCTCCCGGCACACTGAAGCTTTCTTT.

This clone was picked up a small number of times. The DNA for the CDR3 is TGTGCCAGCAGTTCCGGGACAGTTATGGTCGAGCAGTACTTC. Its protein product is CASSSGTVMVEQYF. V is TRBV28 and J is TRBJ2-7; 7 bases fit TRBD1. The CDR3 sequence is 14 residues long. V lost 4 bases, J lost 6 bases, and 9 bases stayed unmatched. CDR1 MDHEN and CDR2 SYDVKM come from the germline V gene.

For the CDR3, the DNA is TGTGCCAGCAGTTTACAAAGCAGGGCTTGGGCTGATCAGCCCCAGCATTTT. This codes for CASSLQSRAWADQPQHF. The genes are TRBV28 and TRBJ1-5; possible D gene TRBD1, 5 bases. From germline, CDR1 is MDHEN and CDR2 SYDVKM. CDR3 length: 17 residues. V lost 2 bases and J 5 bases, leaving 19 bases between the germline ends.

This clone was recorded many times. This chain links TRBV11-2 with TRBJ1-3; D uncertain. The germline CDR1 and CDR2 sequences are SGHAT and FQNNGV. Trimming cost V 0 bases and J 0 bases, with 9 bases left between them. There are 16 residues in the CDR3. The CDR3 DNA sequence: TGTGCCAGCAGCTTAGAAGCCGTGAGCTCTGGAAACACCATATATTTT. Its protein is CASSLEAVSSGNTIYF.

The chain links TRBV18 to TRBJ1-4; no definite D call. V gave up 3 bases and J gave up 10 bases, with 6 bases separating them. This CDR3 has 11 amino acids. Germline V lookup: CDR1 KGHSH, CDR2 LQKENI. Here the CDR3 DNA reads TGTGCCAGCTCACCGGAGGGAAAACTGTTTTTT. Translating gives CASSPEGKLFF.

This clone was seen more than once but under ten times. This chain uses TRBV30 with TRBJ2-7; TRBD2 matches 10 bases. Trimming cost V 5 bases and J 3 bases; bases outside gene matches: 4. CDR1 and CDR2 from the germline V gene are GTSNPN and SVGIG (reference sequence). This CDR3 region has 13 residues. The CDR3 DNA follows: TGTGCCTGGCGAATAGCGGGAGGCTACGAGCAGTACTTC. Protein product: CAWRIAGGYEQYF.

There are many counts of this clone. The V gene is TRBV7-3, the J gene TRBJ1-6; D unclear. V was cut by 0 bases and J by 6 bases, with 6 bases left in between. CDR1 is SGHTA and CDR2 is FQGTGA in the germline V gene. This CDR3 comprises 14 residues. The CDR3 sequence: CASSLTQSNSPLHF. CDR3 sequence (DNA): TGTGCCAGCAGCTTAACCCAGTCTAATTCACCCCTCCACTTT.

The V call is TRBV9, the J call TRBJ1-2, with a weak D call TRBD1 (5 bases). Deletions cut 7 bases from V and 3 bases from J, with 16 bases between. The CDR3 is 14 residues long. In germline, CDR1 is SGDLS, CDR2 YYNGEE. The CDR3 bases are TGTGCCAGCTCCAAGTCCGGGGCTCACTATGGCTACACCTTC. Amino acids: CASSKSGAHYGYTF.

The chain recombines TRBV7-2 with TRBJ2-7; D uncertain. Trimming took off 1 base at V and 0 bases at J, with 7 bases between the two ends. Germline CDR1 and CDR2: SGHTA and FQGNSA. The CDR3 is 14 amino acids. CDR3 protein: CASSLEASSYEQYF. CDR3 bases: TGTGCCAGCAGCTTAGAGGCAAGCTCCTACGAGCAGTACTTC.

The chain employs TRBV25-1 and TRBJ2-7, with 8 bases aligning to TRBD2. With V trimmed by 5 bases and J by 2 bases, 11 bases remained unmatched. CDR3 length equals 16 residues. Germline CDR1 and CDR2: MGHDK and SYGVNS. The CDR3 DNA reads TGTGCCAGCAGTCCGGCGGGAGGACGAACAGCCTACGAGCAGTACTTC. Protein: CASSPAGGRTAYEQYF.

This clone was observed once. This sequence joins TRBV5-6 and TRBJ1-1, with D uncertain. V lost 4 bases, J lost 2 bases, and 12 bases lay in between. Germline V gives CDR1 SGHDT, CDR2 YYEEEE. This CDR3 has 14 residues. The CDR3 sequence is CASSPWHGNTEAFF. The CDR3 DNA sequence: TGTGCCAGCAGCCCCTGGCACGGAAACACTGAAGCTTTCTTT.

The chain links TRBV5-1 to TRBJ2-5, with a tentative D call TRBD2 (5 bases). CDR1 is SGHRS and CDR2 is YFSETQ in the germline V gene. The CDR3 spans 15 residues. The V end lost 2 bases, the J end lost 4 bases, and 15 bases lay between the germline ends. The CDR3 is CASSLQSVGGETQYF. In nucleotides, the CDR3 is TGCGCCAGCAGCTTACAAAGCGTCGGAGGAGAGACCCAGTACTTC.

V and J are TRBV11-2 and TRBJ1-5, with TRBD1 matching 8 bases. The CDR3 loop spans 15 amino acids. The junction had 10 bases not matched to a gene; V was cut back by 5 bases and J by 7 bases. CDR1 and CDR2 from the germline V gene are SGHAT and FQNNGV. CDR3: CASSLLPGGDQPQHF. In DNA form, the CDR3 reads TGTGCCAGCAGCCTATTACCAGGGGGCGACCAGCCCCAGCATTTT.

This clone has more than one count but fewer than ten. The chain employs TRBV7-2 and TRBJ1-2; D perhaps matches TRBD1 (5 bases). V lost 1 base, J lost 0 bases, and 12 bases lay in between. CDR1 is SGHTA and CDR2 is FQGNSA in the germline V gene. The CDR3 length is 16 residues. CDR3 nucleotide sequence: TGTGCCAGCAGCTTAGAACACACAGGCGCTAACTATGGCTACACCTTC. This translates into CASSLEHTGANYGYTF.

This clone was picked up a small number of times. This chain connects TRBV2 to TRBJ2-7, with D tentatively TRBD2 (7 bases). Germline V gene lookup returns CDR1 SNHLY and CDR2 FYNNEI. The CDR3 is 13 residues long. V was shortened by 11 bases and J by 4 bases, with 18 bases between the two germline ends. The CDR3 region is CADAKGGGYEQYF. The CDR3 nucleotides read TGTGCCGACGCCAAGGGAGGGGGATACGAGCAGTACTTC.